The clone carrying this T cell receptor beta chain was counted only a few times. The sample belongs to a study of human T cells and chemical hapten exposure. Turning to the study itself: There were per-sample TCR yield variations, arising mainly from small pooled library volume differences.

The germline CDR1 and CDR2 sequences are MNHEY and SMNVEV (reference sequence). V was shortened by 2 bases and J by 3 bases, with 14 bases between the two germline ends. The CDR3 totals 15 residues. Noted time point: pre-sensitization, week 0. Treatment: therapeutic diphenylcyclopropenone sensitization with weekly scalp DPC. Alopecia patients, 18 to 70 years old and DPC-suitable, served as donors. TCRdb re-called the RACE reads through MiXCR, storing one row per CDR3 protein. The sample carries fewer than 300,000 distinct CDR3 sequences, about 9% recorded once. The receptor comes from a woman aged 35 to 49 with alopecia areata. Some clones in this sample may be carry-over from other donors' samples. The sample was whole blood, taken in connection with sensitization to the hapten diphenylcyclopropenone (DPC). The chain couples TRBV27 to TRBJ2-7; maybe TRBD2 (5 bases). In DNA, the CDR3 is TGTGCCAGCAGTTTAGAGGGTGACAAACGCTACGAGCAGTACTTC. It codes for CASSLEGDKRYEQYF.